This T cell receptor (beta chain) came from a study of molecular identifiers for immune sequencing clone quantification. The table lists this clonotype with a few counts. Sorting recovered naive CD8 T cells on a CD8+CD4-CCR7+CD45RA+ profile. Listed TCR primers and previously described methods were used for bulk TCR libraries. TCRdb reprocessed the PCR reads with MiXCR, giving one entry per CDR3 protein. The sample yields tens of thousands of distinct CDR3 sequences, around a sixth seen once. The TCR originated in a human donor in good health. Some libraries in this study had Jurkat cell RNA spiked in. Sequencing was done on a sample of naive CD8+ T cells from blood, with Jurkat cell RNA spiked in. The subset was: FACS-sorted CD8+CD4-CCR7+CD45RA+ naive T cells.

Here the CDR3 DNA reads TGTGCCAGCAGTTTTGGGCGGGAGGGTAGCTACAATGAGCAGTTCTTC. It specifies CASSFGREGSYNEQFF. V is TRBV28 and J is TRBJ2-1; TRBD2 agrees at 9 bases. The CDR3 extends over 16 amino acids. V trimming: 3 bases; J trimming: 3 bases; junction bases outside the gene matches: 6. Germline assignment: CDR1 MDHEN and CDR2 SYDVKM.